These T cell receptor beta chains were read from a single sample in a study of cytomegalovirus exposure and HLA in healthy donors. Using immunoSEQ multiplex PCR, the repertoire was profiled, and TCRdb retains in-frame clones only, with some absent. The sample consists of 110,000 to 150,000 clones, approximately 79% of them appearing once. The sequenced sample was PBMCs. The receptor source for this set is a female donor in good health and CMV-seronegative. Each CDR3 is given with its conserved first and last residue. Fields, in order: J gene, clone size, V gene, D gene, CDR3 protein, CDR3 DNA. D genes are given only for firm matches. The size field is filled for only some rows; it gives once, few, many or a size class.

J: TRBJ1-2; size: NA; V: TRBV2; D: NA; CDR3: CASLSLQASNYGYTF; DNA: TGTGCCAGCCTCAGCCTACAGGCCTCTAACTATGGCTACACCTTC
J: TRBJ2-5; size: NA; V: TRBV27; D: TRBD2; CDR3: CASSLGVAGAETQYF; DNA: TGTGCCAGCAGTTTAGGGGTAGCGGGAGCTGAGACCCAGTACTTC
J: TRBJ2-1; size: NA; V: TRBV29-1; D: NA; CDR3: CSVESGLNEQFF; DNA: TGCAGCGTTGAGAGCGGACTGAATGAGCAGTTCTTC
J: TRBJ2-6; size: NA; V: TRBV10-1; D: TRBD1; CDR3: CASSESDRDLSGANVLTF; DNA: TGCGCCAGCAGTGAGTCGGACAGGGACCTTTCTGGGGCCAACGTCCTGACTTTC
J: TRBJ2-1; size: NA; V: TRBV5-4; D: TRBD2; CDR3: CASSRTSGRAVNEQFF; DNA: TGTGCCAGCAGCCGAACTAGCGGGAGGGCCGTGAATGAGCAGTTCTTC
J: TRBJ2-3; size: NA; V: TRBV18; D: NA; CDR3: CASSRTSGDRYTDTQYF; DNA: TGTGCCAGCTCACGGACCTCGGGGGACAGATACACAGATACGCAGTATTTT
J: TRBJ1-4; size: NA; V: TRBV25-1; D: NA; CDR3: CASSEYGTGTNEKLFF; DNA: TGTGCCAGCAGTGAATATGGCACAGGGACCAATGAAAAACTGTTTTTT
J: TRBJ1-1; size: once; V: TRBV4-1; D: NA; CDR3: CASSQDIDSLGWRTHRQAFF; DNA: TGCGCCAGCAGCCAAGATATCGACAGTCTAGGGTGGAGAACTCATCGACAAGCTTTCTTT
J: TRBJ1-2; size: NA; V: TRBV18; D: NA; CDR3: CASSLDRDYGYTF; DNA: TGTGCCAGCTCACTGGACAGAGACTATGGCTACACCTTC
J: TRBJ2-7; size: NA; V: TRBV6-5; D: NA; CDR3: CASKEGPAYEQYF; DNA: TGTGCCAGCAAGGAGGGACCAGCCTACGAGCAGTACTTC
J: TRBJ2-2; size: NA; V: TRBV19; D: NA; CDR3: CASSPAGELFF; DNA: TGTGCCAGTAGTCCCGCCGGGGAGCTGTTTTTT
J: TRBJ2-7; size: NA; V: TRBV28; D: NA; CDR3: CASSVTVTSYEQYF; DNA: TGTGCCAGCAGTGTGACAGTTACCAGTTACGAGCAGTACTTC
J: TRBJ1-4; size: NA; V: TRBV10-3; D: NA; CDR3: CAIREEGTNEKLFF; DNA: TGTGCCATCAGGGAAGAGGGAACTAATGAAAAACTGTTTTTT
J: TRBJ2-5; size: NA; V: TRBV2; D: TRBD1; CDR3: CASIPDRARLETQYF; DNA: TGTGCCAGCATCCCGGACAGGGCGCGGTTGGAGACCCAGTACTTC
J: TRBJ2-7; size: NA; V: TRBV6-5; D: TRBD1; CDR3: CASSVRQGFYEQYF; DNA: TGTGCCAGCAGTGTAAGACAGGGGTTCTACGAGCAGTACTTC
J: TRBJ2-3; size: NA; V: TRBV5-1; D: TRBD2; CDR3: CASSFTSGVFTDTQYF; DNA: TGCGCCAGCAGCTTTACTAGCGGGGTTTTCACAGATACGCAGTATTTT
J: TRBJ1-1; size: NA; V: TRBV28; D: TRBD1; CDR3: CASSSDRGRTEAFF; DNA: TGTGCCAGCAGTTCGGACAGGGGGCGCACTGAAGCTTTCTTT
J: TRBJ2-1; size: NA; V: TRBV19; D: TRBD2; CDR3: CASIPGRLAGVVSYNEQFF; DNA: TGTGCCAGTATCCCAGGAAGACTAGCGGGAGTGGTTTCCTACAATGAGCAGTTCTTC
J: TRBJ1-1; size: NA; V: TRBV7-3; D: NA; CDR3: CASREEEDTEAFF; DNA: TGTGCCAGCAGGGAAGAGGAGGACACTGAAGCTTTCTTT
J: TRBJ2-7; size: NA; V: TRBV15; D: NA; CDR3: CATSRARGISYEQYF; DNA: TGTGCCACCAGCCGCGCTCGGGGGATCTCCTACGAGCAGTACTTC
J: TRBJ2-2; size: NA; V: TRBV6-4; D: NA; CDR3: CASSDSPGITGELFF; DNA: TGTGCCAGCAGTGACTCGCCAGGTATCACCGGGGAGCTGTTTTTT
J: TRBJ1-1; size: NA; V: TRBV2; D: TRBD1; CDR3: CASSDPFTGDTEAFF; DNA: TGTGCCAGCAGTGACCCTTTTACAGGGGACACTGAAGCTTTCTTT
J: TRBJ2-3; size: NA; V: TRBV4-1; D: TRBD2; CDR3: CASSQEGLATSTDTQYF; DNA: TGCGCCAGCAGCCAAGAGGGACTAGCGACCAGCACAGATACGCAGTATTTT
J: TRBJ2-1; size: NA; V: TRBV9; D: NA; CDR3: CASSGGGEQFF; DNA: TGTGCCAGCAGCGGGGGAGGTGAGCAGTTCTTC
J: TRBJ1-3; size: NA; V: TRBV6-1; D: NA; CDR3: CASSEFPGNTIYF; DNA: TGTGCCAGCAGTGAATTCCCAGGAAACACCATATATTTT
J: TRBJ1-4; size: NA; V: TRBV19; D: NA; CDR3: CASRPGPSKEKLFF; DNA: TGTGCCTCTCGCCCAGGGCCGTCGAAGGAAAAACTGTTTTTT
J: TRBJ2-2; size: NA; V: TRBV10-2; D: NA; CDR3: CASSQGGELFF; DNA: TGCGCCAGCAGTCAGGGCGGGGAGCTGTTTTTT
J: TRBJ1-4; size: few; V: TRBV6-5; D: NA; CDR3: CASSYGLREKLFF; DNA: TGTGCCAGCAGTTACGGCTTGAGGGAAAAACTGTTTTTT
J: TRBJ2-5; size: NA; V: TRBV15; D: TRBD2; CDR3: CATSRVPRTSGPQETQYF; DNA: TGTGCCACCAGCAGAGTCCCCCGGACTAGCGGGCCCCAAGAGACCCAGTACTTC
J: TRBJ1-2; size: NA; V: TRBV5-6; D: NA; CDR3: CASSLGSRVRGYTF; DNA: TGTGCCAGCAGCTTGGGAAGCAGGGTGCGGGGCTACACCTTC